Below, 10 T cell receptor beta chains from the same sample are listed, as sequenced in a study of blood T cell repertoires in COVID-19 (dated by TCRdb to the early 2020s). The method behind the library was the immunoSEQ multiplex PCR assay. Not all clones reach the TCRdb copy of this immuneACCESS table, which keeps in-frame sequences only. Checked studies attribute under half of the gap to unresolved V genes and leave the rest unexplained. Here the sample has 85,000 to 95,000 clones; more than 75% occur a single time. 7% to 9% of the sample is held by the ten biggest clonotypes. Sequenced sample: peripheral blood. Source of these receptors: a human donor with acute or convalescent COVID-19. The donor label of this sample is uncertain.

The V gene is TRBV4-3, the J gene TRBJ2-1; 8 positions match TRBD2. The CDR3 totals 20 residues. Germline loops: CDR1 LGHNA, CDR2 YSLEER. J lost 2 bases, V lost 0 bases, and 15 bases had no gene match. The CDR3 reads CASSQDPPLLGGGTYNEQFF. The CDR3 coding sequence is TGCGCCAGCAGCCAAGACCCCCCCCTCTTAGGCGGGGGGACCTACAATGAGCAGTTCTTC.

This chain joins TRBV11-1 and TRBJ1-1; tentative D call: TRBD1 (5 bases). This CDR3 is 14 amino acids long. V shed 5 bases and J shed 11 bases, with 21 bases lying between them. The germline CDR1 and CDR2 sequences are SGHAT and FQDESV (reference sequence). The CDR3: CASSPWGNAKGAFF. CDR3 coding DNA: TGTGCCAGCAGCCCGTGGGGCAACGCGAAGGGCGCTTTCTTT.

The V and J genes are TRBV7-6 and TRBJ2-7; unclear D gene. V lost 5 bases, J lost 3 bases, and 11 bases lay in between. The germline V gene has CDR1 SGHVS and CDR2 FNYEAQ. CDR3 size: 13 residues. This chain's CDR3 is CASSQTEIYEQYF. The CDR3 DNA reads TGTGCCAGCAGCCAAACCGAGATCTACGAGCAGTACTTC.

The rearrangement uses TRBV19 and TRBJ2-7; D may be TRBD1 (6 bases). CDR3 length: 13 residues. V dropped 3 bases and J dropped 6 bases, with 12 bases sitting between them. CDR1 LNHDA and CDR2 SQIVND come from the germline V gene (reference sequence). In nucleotides, the CDR3 is TGTGCCAGTAGTATGGCTACAGGGACCGAGCAGTACTTC. Amino acid sequence: CASSMATGTEQYF.

The V and J genes are TRBV27 and TRBJ1-5; a weak D match, TRBD1 (5 bases). V was cut by 3 bases and J by 5 bases, with 14 bases left in between. Germline CDR1 MNHEY, CDR2 SMNVEV (reference sequence). The CDR3 extends over 15 amino acids. This CDR3 is CASSFEGGGDQPQHF. In DNA form, the CDR3 reads TGTGCCAGCAGTTTCGAGGGAGGAGGGGATCAGCCCCAGCATTTT.

The rearrangement links TRBV7-9 to TRBJ1-2; D not resolved. The V end lost 5 bases, the J end lost 6 bases, and 7 bases lay between the germline ends. Germline CDR1 reads SEHNR; CDR2 reads FQNEAQ (reference sequence). The CDR3 is 11 residues long. CDR3 loop: CASSREDGYTF. The DNA of the CDR3 is TGTGCCAGCAGCCGAGAAGATGGCTACACCTTC.

This chain links TRBV5-6 with TRBJ1-2; 7 bases match TRBD1. The CDR3 is made up of 15 amino acids. V trimming: 4 bases; J trimming: 4 bases; junction bases outside the gene matches: 10. CDR1 and CDR2 from the germline V gene are SGHDT and YYEEEE. The chain's CDR3 is CASSGGQIKVYGYTF. CDR3 bases: TGTGCCAGCAGCGGGGGACAGATCAAGGTCTATGGCTACACCTTC. Variable domain in full (rest from reference TRBV5-6 and TRBJ1-2): DAGVTQSPTHLIKTRGQQVTLRCSPKSGHDTVSWYQQALGQGPQFIFQYYEEEERQRGNFPDRFSGHQFPNYSSELNVNALLLGDSALYLCASSGGQIKVYGYTFGSGTRLTVV.

This chain connects TRBV11-3 to TRBJ2-7; D call uncertain. The CDR3 is 13 residues long. V dropped 5 bases and J dropped 2 bases, with 10 bases sitting between them. Germline V gene lookup returns CDR1 SGHNT and CDR2 YENEEA. DNA for the CDR3: TGTGCCAGCAGCCAAACGGGTCCCTACGAGCAGTACTTC. Protein sequence: CASSQTGPYEQYF.

The CDR3 DNA reads TGTGCCAGCAGCTTGGGGGCAGGGGCCCAAGAGACCCAGTACTTC. It specifies CASSLGAGAQETQYF. The rearrangement links TRBV5-4 to TRBJ2-5; TRBD1 might be the D (6 bases). This CDR3 region has 15 residues. CDR1 SGHNT and CDR2 YYREEE come from the germline V gene (reference sequence). V was clipped by 0 bases and J by 1 base, with 10 bases between them.

As regards this clone: At one end the junction does not follow the germline gene, possibly because of a read error. The CDR3 DNA is TGTGCCAGCACACGGACTAGTATTGGTAACAATGGGCAGTTCTTC. This encodes CASTRTSIGNNGQFF. The chain carries TRBV7-9 and TRBJ2-1, with 7 positions matching TRBD2. Germline V gene data show CDR1 as SEHNR and CDR2 as FQNEAQ (reference sequence). CDR3 size: 15 residues.